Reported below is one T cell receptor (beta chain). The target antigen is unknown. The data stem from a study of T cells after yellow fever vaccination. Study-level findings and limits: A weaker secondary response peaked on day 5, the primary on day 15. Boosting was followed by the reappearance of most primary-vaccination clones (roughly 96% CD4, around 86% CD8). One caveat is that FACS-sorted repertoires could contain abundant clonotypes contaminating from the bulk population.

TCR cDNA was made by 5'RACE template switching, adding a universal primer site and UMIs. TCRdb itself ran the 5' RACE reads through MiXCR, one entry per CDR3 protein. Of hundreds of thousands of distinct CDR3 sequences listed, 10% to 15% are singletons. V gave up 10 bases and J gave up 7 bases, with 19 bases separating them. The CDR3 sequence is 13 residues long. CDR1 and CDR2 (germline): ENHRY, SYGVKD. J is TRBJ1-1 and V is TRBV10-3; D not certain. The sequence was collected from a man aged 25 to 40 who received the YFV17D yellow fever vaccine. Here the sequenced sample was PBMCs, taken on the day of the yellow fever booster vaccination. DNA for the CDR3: TGTGCCACCCTGGGGAACACTAGGAGTGAAGCTTTCTTT. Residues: CATLGNTRSEAFF.